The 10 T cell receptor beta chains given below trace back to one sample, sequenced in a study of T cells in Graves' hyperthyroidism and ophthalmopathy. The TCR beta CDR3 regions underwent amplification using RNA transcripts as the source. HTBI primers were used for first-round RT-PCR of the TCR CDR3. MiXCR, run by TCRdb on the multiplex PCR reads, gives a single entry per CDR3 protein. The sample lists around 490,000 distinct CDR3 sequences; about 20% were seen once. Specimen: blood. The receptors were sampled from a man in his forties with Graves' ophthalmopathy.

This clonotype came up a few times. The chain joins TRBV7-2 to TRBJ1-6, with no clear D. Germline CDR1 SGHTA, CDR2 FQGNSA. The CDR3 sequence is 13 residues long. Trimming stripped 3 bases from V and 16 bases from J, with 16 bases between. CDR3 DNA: TGTGCCAGCAGCTTCGCCGAAGGGCCAGAGCTCCACTTT. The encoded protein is CASSFAEGPELHF.

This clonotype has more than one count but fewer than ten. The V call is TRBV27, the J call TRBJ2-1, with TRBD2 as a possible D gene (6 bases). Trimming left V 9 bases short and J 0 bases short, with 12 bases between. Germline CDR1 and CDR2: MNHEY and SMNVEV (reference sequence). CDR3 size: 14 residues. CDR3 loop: CASTFGSSYNEQFF. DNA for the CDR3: TGTGCCAGTACCTTCGGGAGCTCCTACAATGAGCAGTTCTTC.

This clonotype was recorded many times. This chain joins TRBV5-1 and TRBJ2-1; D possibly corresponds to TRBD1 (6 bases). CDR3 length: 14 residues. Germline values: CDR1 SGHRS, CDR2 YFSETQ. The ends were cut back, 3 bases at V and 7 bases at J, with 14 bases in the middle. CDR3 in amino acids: CASSSKQGANEQFF. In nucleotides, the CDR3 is TGCGCCAGCAGCTCAAAACAGGGCGCAAATGAGCAGTTCTTC.

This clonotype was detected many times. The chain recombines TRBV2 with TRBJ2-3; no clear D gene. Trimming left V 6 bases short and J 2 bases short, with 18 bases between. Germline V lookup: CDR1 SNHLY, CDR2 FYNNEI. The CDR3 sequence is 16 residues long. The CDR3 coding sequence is TGTGCCAGCAGCCCGAGCACCCTCACCTACACAGATACGCAGTATTTT. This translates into CASSPSTLTYTDTQYF.

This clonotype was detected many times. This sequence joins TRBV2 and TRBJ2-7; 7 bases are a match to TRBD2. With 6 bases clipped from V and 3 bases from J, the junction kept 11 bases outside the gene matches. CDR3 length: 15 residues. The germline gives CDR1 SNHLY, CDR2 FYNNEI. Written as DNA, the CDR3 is TGTGCCAGCAGAAGACCCCGGGACTACGACTACGAGCAGTACTTC. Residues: CASRRPRDYDYEQYF.

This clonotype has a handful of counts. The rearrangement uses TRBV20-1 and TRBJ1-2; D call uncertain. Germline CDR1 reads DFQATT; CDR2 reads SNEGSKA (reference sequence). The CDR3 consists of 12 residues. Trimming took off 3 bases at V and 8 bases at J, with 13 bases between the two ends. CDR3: CSASSRGYGYTF. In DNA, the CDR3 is TGCAGTGCTAGTTCTCGGGGTTACGGCTACACCTTC.

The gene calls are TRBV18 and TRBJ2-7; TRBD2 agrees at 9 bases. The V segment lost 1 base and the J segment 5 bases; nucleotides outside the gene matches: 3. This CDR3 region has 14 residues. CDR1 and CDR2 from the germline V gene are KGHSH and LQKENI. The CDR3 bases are TGTGCCAGCTCACCACGGGGGACTAGCAACGAGCAGTACTTC. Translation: CASSPRGTSNEQYF. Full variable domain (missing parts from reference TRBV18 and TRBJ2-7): NAGVMQNPRHLVRRRGQEARLRCSPMKGHSHVYWYRQLPEEGLKFMVYLQKENIIDESGMPKERFSAEFPKEGPSILRIQQVVRGDSAAYFCASSPRGTSNEQYFGPGTRLTVT.

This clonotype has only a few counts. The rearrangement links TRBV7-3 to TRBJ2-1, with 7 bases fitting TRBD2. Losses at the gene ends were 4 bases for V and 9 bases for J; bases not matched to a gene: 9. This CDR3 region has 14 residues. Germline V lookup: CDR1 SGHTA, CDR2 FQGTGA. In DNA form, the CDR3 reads TGTGCCAGCAGCTATGACTCCGGGGGGAGTGAGCAGTTCTTC. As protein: CASSYDSGGSEQFF. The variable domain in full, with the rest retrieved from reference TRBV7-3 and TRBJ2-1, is GAGVSQTPSNKVTEKGKYVELRCDPISGHTALYWYRQSLGQGPEFLIYFQGTGAADDSGLPNDRFFAVRPEGSVSTLKIQRTERGDSAVYLCASSYDSGGSEQFFGPGTRLTVL.

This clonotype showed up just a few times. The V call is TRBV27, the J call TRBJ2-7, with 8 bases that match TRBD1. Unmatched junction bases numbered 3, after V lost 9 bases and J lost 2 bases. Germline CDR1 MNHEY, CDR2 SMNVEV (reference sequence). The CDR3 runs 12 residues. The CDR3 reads CASLGQAYEQYF. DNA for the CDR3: TGTGCCAGTCTGGGACAGGCCTACGAGCAGTACTTC.

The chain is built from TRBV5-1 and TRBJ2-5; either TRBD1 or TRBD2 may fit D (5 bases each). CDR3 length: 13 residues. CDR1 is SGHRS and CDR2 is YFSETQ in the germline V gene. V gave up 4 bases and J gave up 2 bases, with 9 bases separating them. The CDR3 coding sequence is TGCGCCAGCAGCGACGGGGCACAAGAGACCCAGTACTTC. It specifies CASSDGAQETQYF.